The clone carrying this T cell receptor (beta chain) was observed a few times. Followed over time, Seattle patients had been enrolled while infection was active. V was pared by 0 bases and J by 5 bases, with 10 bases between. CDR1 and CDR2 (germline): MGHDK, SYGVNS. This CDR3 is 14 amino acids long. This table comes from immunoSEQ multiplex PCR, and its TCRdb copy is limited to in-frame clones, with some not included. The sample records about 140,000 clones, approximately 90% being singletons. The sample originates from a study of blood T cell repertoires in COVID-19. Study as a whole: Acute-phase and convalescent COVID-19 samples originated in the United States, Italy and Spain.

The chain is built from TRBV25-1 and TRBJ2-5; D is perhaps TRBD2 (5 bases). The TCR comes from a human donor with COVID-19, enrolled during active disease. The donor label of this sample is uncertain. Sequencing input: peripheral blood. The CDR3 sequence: CASSEYMGVETQYF. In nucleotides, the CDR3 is TGTGCCAGCAGTGAATATATGGGAGTGGAGACCCAGTACTTC.